This T cell receptor (beta chain) was captured by sequencing in a study of blood T cell repertoires in COVID-19. Whole-study context: Sites across the United States, Italy and Spain contributed samples from acute and convalescent COVID-19. From T cells, B-cell-depleted T cells, or PBMCs came the material, which was cDNA or gDNA.

In the source study's methods: Amplification with reference gene primers provided the estimates of nucleated cell counts. TCRdb keeps only in-frame clones here, not all; method: immunoSEQ multiplex PCR. V and J calls and clone size come straight from that table; D and trimming were deduced from the DNA. The sample has about 140,000 clones, approximately 78% seen once. The junction had 6 bases not matched to a gene; V was cut back by 6 bases and J by 4 bases. The germline V gene has CDR1 WSHSY and CDR2 SAAADI. The CDR3 consists of 16 residues. The source material was peripheral blood. The TCR comes from a man in his 60s who had recovered from COVID-19. The chain joins TRBV10-2 to TRBJ2-5; 15 bases line up with TRBD2. The CDR3 coding sequence is TGCGCCAGCAGAGGGACTAGCGGGGGGCGGGTAGAGACCCAGTACTTC. Translated, it gives CASRGTSGGRVETQYF.